A single T cell receptor beta chain is shown here with its context. The target antigen is unknown. Clones were read by immunoSEQ multiplex PCR, and TCRdb kept only the in-frame ones, dropping some. The sample holds about 91,000 clones, under 95% seen once. These data belong to a study of siplizumab effects on memory and regulatory T cells. General study findings and limits: Sequences below about 10^-5 frequency were poorly captured, and few alloreactive clones mapped to unstimulated subsets.

The germline V gene encodes CDR1 SGHTA and CDR2 FQGNSA. With V trimmed by 5 bases and J by 0 bases, 5 bases remained unmatched. The length of the CDR3 is 15 residues. This TCR was recovered from a human donor in good health. The sequenced material came from CD8+ T cells sorted from blood. This chain joins TRBV7-2 and TRBJ2-3, with 7 bases fitting TRBD2. The CDR3 here is CASSPSGVSTDTQYF. CDR3 sequence (DNA): TGTGCCAGCAGCCCTAGCGGAGTTAGCACAGATACGCAGTATTTT.